The 17 T cell receptor beta chains presented below share a single source sample, sequenced in a study of blood T cell repertoires in COVID-19. Method: immunoSEQ multiplex PCR; TCRdb's copy keeps in-frame clones and lacks some. This table has 100,000 to 130,000 clones, around 86% appearing once. What was sequenced was peripheral blood. All receptors come from a woman between 70 and 85 years old with acute or convalescent COVID-19.

The CDR3 here is CASSLEGGTEAFF. Here the CDR3 DNA reads TGTGCCAGCAGCTTAGAAGGGGGCACTGAAGCTTTCTTT. V usage is TRBV11-2 and J usage is TRBJ1-1; D may be TRBD1 (6 bases). There are 13 residues in the CDR3. Germline CDR1 is SGHAT and CDR2 is FQNNGV. Trimming shortened V by 0 bases and J by 4 bases, and 6 bases separated the two germline ends.

This rearrangement joins TRBV5-1 to TRBJ2-1; D uncertain. Germline CDR1 and CDR2: SGHRS and YFSETQ. This CDR3 contains 14 residues. Trimming stripped 4 bases from V and 0 bases from J, with 8 bases between. The CDR3 sequence: CASSLPSSYNEQFF. The CDR3 region has the DNA TGCGCCAGCAGCCTCCCGAGCTCCTACAATGAGCAGTTCTTC.

This clone turned up a few times. J is TRBJ2-1 and V is TRBV14, with 10 nucleotides matching TRBD2. With 1 base clipped from V and 7 bases from J, the junction kept 4 bases outside the gene matches. The CDR3 spans 15 residues. Germline V gives CDR1 SGHDN, CDR2 FVKESK. The CDR3 DNA is TGTGCCAGCAGCCAAGTCGCTAGCGGGAGTAATGAGCAGTTCTTC. Translated, it gives CASSQVASGSNEQFF.

The chain uses TRBV5-1 and TRBJ2-2; the match to TRBD2 covers 9 bases. The CDR3 is 17 amino acids. The V gene's germline CDR1 is SGHRS and CDR2 YFSETQ. Losses at the gene ends were 4 bases for V and 4 bases for J; bases not matched to a gene: 11. The CDR3 loop reads CASSTDRSSGVTGELFF. The CDR3 nucleotides are TGCGCCAGCAGCACGGACAGATCTAGCGGGGTCACCGGGGAGCTGTTTTTT.

The chain is built from TRBV6-5 and TRBJ1-1; maybe TRBD1 (5 bases). CDR3 length equals 11 residues. Trimming cost V 8 bases and J 3 bases, with 7 bases left between them. Germline values: CDR1 MNHEY, CDR2 SVGAGI. CDR3 DNA sequence: TGTGCCAGCTCGGGGGACACTGAAGCTTTCTTT. Translation: CASSGDTEAFF.

This sequence joins TRBV5-4 and TRBJ2-3, with 7 bases identical to TRBD1. V dropped 6 bases and J dropped 6; count of bases not matched to a gene: 4. The CDR3 covers 12 residues. Germline-derived CDR1 and CDR2 are SGHNT and YYREEE (reference sequence). CDR3 residues: CASTDRVDTQYF. CDR3 in DNA: TGTGCCAGCACCGACAGGGTTGATACGCAGTATTTT.

The rearrangement joins TRBV29-1 to TRBJ1-1; D is unresolved. CDR3 length: 12 amino acids. CDR1 is SQVTM and CDR2 is ANQGSEA in the germline V gene. V was clipped by 4 bases and J by 0 bases, with 6 bases between them. The CDR3 reads CSVVVVNTEAFF. In nucleotides, the CDR3 is TGCAGCGTTGTAGTAGTGAACACTGAAGCTTTCTTT.

V is TRBV5-8 and J is TRBJ2-5, with 11 nucleotides matching TRBD2. V was clipped by 0 bases and J by 1 base; unmatched bases: 8. The length of the CDR3 is 18 residues. Germline V CDR1 and CDR2: SGHTS, YDEGEE. CDR3 region: CASSLGGGLAGLQETQYF. CDR3 DNA: TGTGCCAGCAGCTTGGGGGGAGGACTAGCGGGCCTCCAAGAGACCCAGTACTTC.

This chain uses TRBV10-1 with TRBJ2-4; maybe TRBD1 (5 bases). Germline-derived CDR1 and CDR2 are WNHNN and SYGVQD (reference sequence). CDR3 length equals 16 residues. Trimming cost V 8 bases and J 3 bases, with 20 bases left between them. The CDR3 sequence: CASFSPGPQGKNIQYF. Written as DNA, the CDR3 is TGCGCCAGCTTTTCCCCCGGGCCTCAGGGCAAAAACATTCAGTACTTC.

The J gene is TRBJ1-2, the V gene TRBV28; possible D gene TRBD1, 6 bases. This CDR3 has 14 amino acids. The germline gives CDR1 MDHEN, CDR2 SYDVKM. With 8 bases removed from V and 0 bases from J, the gap between germline ends came to 13 bases. The CDR3 loop is CASLSRTANYGYTF. CDR3 nucleotides: TGTGCCAGCCTAAGCCGGACAGCTAACTATGGCTACACCTTC.

The V and J genes are TRBV11-3 and TRBJ2-5; no definite D call. Per germline, CDR1 SGHNT and CDR2 YENEEA. The CDR3 covers 17 residues. V shed 1 base and J shed 2 bases, with 17 bases lying between them. CDR3 bases: TGTGCCAGCAGCTTAGGGGCGTATTCCGCGTTACAAGAGACCCAGTACTTC. As protein: CASSLGAYSALQETQYF. Together with reference TRBV11-3 and TRBJ2-5, the CDR3 gives the full variable domain: EAGVVQSPRYKIIEKKQPVAFWCNPISGHNTLYWYLQNLGQGPELLIRYENEEAVDDSQLPKDRFSAERLKGVDSTLKIQPAELGDSAVYLCASSLGAYSALQETQYFGPGTRLLVL.

The gene calls are TRBV19 and TRBJ2-2, with 13 bases lining up with TRBD2. Germline lookup yields CDR1 LNHDA and CDR2 SQIVND (reference sequence). CDR3 length equals 16 residues. The junction had 7 bases not matched to a gene; V was cut back by 5 bases and J by 7 bases. CDR3 in amino acids: CASSPGLAGVVGELFF. CDR3 bases: TGTGCCAGTAGTCCCGGACTAGCGGGAGTGGTCGGGGAGCTGTTTTTT.

V is TRBV3-1 (or the pseudogene TRBV3-2) and J is TRBJ2-1; 15 bases agree with TRBD2. Unmatched junction bases numbered 7, after V lost 0 bases and J lost 7 bases. The CDR3 length is 18 residues. Germline values: CDR1 LGHDT, CDR2 YNNKEL (reference sequence). CDR3 amino acids: CASSQDRTSGGAKNEQFF. The CDR3 nucleotides read TGTGCCAGCAGCCAAGATCGGACTAGCGGGGGGGCAAAGAATGAGCAGTTCTTC.

The chain employs TRBV4-3 and TRBJ1-4; tentative D call: TRBD1 (6 bases). The CDR3 runs 14 residues. Per the germline V gene, CDR1 is LGHNA and CDR2 is YSLEER. The V and J ends lost 4 bases and 6 bases respectively, with 12 bases between them. CDR3: CASSPRGEDEKLFF. The DNA of the CDR3 is TGCGCCAGCAGCCCCAGGGGAGAGGATGAAAAACTGTTTTTT.

J is TRBJ2-7 and V is TRBV28; 8 bases agree with TRBD1. The J segment lost 0 bases and the V segment lost 4 bases, leaving 5 bases of the junction unmatched. In germline, CDR1 is MDHEN, CDR2 SYDVKM. The CDR3 covers 15 residues. The CDR3 sequence: CASSSGGSSSYEQYV. The DNA for the CDR3 is TGTGCCAGCAGTTCAGGGGGCTCAAGCTCCTACGAGCAGTACGTC.

The rearrangement joins TRBV4-1 to TRBJ2-2; 7 bases are a match to TRBD2. Germline trimming cut 0 bases from V and 9 bases from J; bases unmatched to any gene: 16. This CDR3 comprises 18 residues. Germline V gene lookup returns CDR1 MGHRA and CDR2 YSYEKL. The CDR3 here is CASSQDSSLADPRRELFF. CDR3 in DNA: TGCGCCAGCAGCCAAGATAGTAGTCTAGCGGACCCCAGGCGGGAGCTGTTTTTT.

For this clone: The junction and the germline gene differ at one end; a read error may be behind it. The chain employs TRBV7-8 and TRBJ1-2; perhaps TRBD1 as D (6 bases). The germline V gene has CDR1 SGHVS and CDR2 FQNEAQ. CDR3 length: 15 amino acids. The CDR3: CASSLGAAGTNLLRF. The CDR3 DNA is TGTGCCAGCAGCTTAGGGGCGGCCGGGACAAATTTGCTCCGCTTC. Full variable domain (missing parts from reference TRBV7-8 and TRBJ1-2): GAGVSQSPRYKVAKRGQDVALRCDPISGHVSLFWYQQALGQGPEFLTYFQNEAQLDKSGLPSDRFFAERPEGSVSTLKIQRTQQEDSAVYLCASSLGAAGTNLLRFGSGTRLTVV.